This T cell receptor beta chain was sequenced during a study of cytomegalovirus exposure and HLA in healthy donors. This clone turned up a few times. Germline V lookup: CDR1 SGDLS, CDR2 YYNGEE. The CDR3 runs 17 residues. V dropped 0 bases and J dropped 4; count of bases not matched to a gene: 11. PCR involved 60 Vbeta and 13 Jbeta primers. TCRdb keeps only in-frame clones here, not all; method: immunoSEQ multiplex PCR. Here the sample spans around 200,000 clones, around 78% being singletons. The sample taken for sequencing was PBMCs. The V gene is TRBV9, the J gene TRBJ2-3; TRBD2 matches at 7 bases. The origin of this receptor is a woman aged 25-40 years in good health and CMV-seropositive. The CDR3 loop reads CASSVVGRDGRSDTQYF. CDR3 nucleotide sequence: TGTGCCAGCAGCGTAGTGGGGAGGGACGGAAGGTCAGATACGCAGTATTTT.